These 17 T cell receptor beta chains originate from one sample sequenced in a study of T cell repertoires and HLA-DP antigens. Sequenced by immunoSEQ multiplex PCR; TCRdb stores in-frame clones only, minus some. The table has over 100,000 clones, almost 95% seen once. Their antigens are not known. The sequenced material came from CD4+ T cells from PBMCs. Every receptor here comes from a woman between 18 and 30 years old in good health and CMV-seronegative.

J is TRBJ2-1 and V is TRBV27; D assignment may be TRBD1 or TRBD2 (6 bases each). CDR3 size: 14 residues. CDR1 is MNHEY and CDR2 is SMNVEV in the germline V gene (reference sequence). With 2 bases removed from V and 6 bases from J, the gap between germline ends came to 11 bases. The CDR3 DNA follows: TGTGCCAGCAGTTTACCGGGGGCCGTCAATGAGCAGTTCTTC. Its protein is CASSLPGAVNEQFF.

This chain joins TRBV5-1 and TRBJ2-5, with D perhaps matching TRBD2 (7 bases). The V gene's germline CDR1 is SGHRS and CDR2 YFSETQ. V lost 0 bases and J 5 bases, leaving 14 bases between the germline ends. The CDR3 has 15 residues. Here the CDR3 DNA reads TGCGCCAGCAGCTTGGTGGGGGGGCCGAGGGAGACCCAGTACTTC. This codes for CASSLVGGPRETQYF.

The sample holds a few counts of this clone. This chain connects TRBV6-5 to TRBJ2-1; D perhaps matches TRBD1 (6 bases). CDR3 length equals 16 residues. Germline CDR1 is MNHEY and CDR2 is SVGAGI. V was pared by 0 bases and J by 8 bases, with 17 bases between. The CDR3 nucleotides read TGTGCCAGCAGTTACTCGACCCCGCGCGAGGGGGATGAGCAGTTCTTC. Protein sequence: CASSYSTPREGDEQFF.

This clone was seen more than once but under ten times. The rearrangement uses TRBV28 and TRBJ1-2; no clear D. CDR1 is MDHEN, CDR2 SYDVKM, per germline. The CDR3 length is 12 residues. The V and J ends lost 5 bases and 4 bases respectively, with 8 bases between them. The CDR3, as DNA: TGTGCCAGCAGTCTACCCCCCTATGGCTACACCTTC. It translates to CASSLPPYGYTF.

The rearrangement links TRBV2 to TRBJ2-7; 7 positions match TRBD2. J gave up 5 bases and V 5 bases, and 15 bases lay outside the gene matches. Germline assignment: CDR1 SNHLY and CDR2 FYNNEI. This CDR3 region has 16 residues. The CDR3 reads CASSPSGDLGLHEQYF. The CDR3 DNA sequence: TGTGCCAGCAGTCCAAGCGGGGATTTAGGGCTGCACGAGCAGTACTTC.

The chain uses TRBV6-5 and TRBJ2-7, with D tentatively TRBD2 (5 bases). The germline V and J ends were trimmed by 5 bases and 2 bases, with 13 bases remaining between them. This CDR3 contains 14 residues. Germline CDR1 reads MNHEY; CDR2 reads SVGAGI. Written as DNA, the CDR3 is TGTGCCAGCAGTGCGGACTTTGGGACCTACGAGCAGTACTTC. It is translated as CASSADFGTYEQYF.

This sequence joins TRBV4-1 and TRBJ2-2, with 7 bases aligning to TRBD1. The CDR3 covers 15 residues. Germline lookup yields CDR1 MGHRA and CDR2 YSYEKL. Germline trimming cut 6 bases from V and 2 bases from J; bases unmatched to any gene: 6. In DNA, the CDR3 is TGCGCCAGCAGTAGACAGGGACATAACACCGGGGAGCTGTTTTTT. It yields the protein CASSRQGHNTGELFF.

The rearrangement joins TRBV9 to TRBJ2-2, with D tentatively TRBD2 (5 bases). V was shortened by 6 bases and J by 1 base, with 16 bases between the two germline ends. This CDR3 is built from 16 residues. Germline V gene sequence: CDR1 SGDLS, CDR2 YYNGEE. CDR3 protein: CASTPSGGGNTGELFF. The CDR3 DNA reads TGTGCCAGCACACCCTCCGGTGGAGGGAACACCGGGGAGCTGTTTTTT. Full variable domain (rest looked up from reference TRBV9 and TRBJ2-2): DSGVTQTPKHLITATGQRVTLRCSPRSGDLSVYWYQQSLDQGLQFLIQYYNGEERAKGNILERFSAQQFPDLHSELNLSSLELGDSALYFCASTPSGGGNTGELFFGEGSRLTVL.

The chain carries TRBV27 and TRBJ1-5; TRBD1 agrees at 9 bases. The CDR3 is 17 amino acids. Germline V gene data show CDR1 as MNHEY and CDR2 as SMNVEV (reference sequence). The junction had 10 bases not matched to a gene; V was cut back by 5 bases and J by 2 bases. CDR3 sequence reads: CASSLIGTGRGNQPQHF. The DNA for the CDR3 is TGTGCCAGCAGTCTTATTGGGACAGGGAGGGGCAATCAGCCCCAGCATTTT.

There are a few counts of this clone. V usage is TRBV18 and J usage is TRBJ1-2, with no clear D. Between the trimmed V and J ends, which lost 5 bases and 2 bases, there was a span of 9 bases. The CDR3 contains 13 residues. Germline loops: CDR1 KGHSH, CDR2 LQKENI. The chain's CDR3 is CASSSYLNYGYTF. The DNA for the CDR3 is TGTGCCAGCTCATCGTATTTAAACTATGGCTACACCTTC.

This chain joins TRBV5-8 and TRBJ2-7; 9 bases fit TRBD1. The germline gives CDR1 SGHTS, CDR2 YDEGEE. Unmatched junction bases numbered 7, after V lost 4 bases and J lost 2 bases. The CDR3 extends over 15 amino acids. CDR3 sequence (DNA): TGTGCCAGCAGCCCTGGGACAGGGAGTCCCTACGAGCAGTACTTC. It is translated as CASSPGTGSPYEQYF.

This chain uses TRBV18 with TRBJ2-6; D gene uncertain. The CDR3 has 17 residues. Germline V gene data show CDR1 as KGHSH and CDR2 as LQKENI. Trimming took off 4 bases at V and 0 bases at J, with 13 bases between the two ends. The CDR3 is CASSLETATSGANVLTF. The CDR3 DNA follows: TGTGCCAGCTCACTAGAAACAGCTACCTCTGGGGCCAACGTCCTGACTTTC.

This chain uses TRBV28 with TRBJ2-7; 8 nucleotides agree with TRBD1. Germline CDR1 MDHEN, CDR2 SYDVKM. The trim removed 6 bases at V and 4 bases at J, leaving 14 bases unmatched. The CDR3 covers 16 residues. The CDR3: CASSPTGQGLRYEQYV. CDR3 sequence (DNA): TGTGCCAGCAGCCCTACCGGACAGGGTCTCCGTTACGAGCAGTACGTC.

The chain couples TRBV7-3 to TRBJ2-1; 10 bases match TRBD1. Germline V gene data show CDR1 as SGHTA and CDR2 as FQGTGA. The CDR3 spans 15 residues. The junction had 5 bases not matched to a gene; V was cut back by 5 bases and J by 4 bases. CDR3 region: CASSLTGGLYNEQFF. As DNA, the CDR3 is TGTGCCAGCAGCCTGACAGGGGGCCTTTACAATGAGCAGTTCTTC.

J is TRBJ2-1 and V is TRBV27; perhaps TRBD1 as D (5 bases). From germline, CDR1 is MNHEY and CDR2 SMNVEV (reference sequence). The CDR3 extends over 13 amino acids. V was trimmed by 6 bases and J by 4 bases, leaving 10 bases between them. The CDR3 DNA follows: TGTGCCAGCAGATGGACACTATACAATGAGCAGTTCTTC. This gives the protein CASRWTLYNEQFF.

The CDR3 DNA reads TGTGCCAGCAGTGATTCAGCGGGACGGTATGATGAGCAGTTCTTC. Amino acid sequence: CASSDSAGRYDEQFF. V gene TRBV2 combines with J gene TRBJ2-1; 7 bases map to TRBD2. V was clipped by 3 bases and J by 8 bases; unmatched bases: 10. The length of the CDR3 is 15 residues. Germline assignment: CDR1 SNHLY and CDR2 FYNNEI.

This clone was picked up one time. The same CDR3 arises from other DNA sequences in this sample as well. This chain connects TRBV9 to TRBJ2-3; D not resolved. The CDR3 contains 13 residues. Germline CDR1 reads SGDLS; CDR2 reads YYNGEE. Trimming took 2 bases from V and 0 from J, leaving 4 bases between them. The CDR3 DNA sequence: TGTGCCAGCAGCGTGGAGAGCACAGATACGCAGTATTTT. It specifies CASSVESTDTQYF.